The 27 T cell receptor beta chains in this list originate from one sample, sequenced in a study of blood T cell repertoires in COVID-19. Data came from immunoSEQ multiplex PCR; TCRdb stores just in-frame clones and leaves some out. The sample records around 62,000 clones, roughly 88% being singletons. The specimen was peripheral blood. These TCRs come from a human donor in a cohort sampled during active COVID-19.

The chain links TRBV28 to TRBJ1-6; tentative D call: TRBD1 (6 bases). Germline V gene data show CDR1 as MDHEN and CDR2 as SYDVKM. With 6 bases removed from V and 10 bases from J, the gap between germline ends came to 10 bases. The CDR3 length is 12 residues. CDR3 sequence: CASRTGQSPLHF. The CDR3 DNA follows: TGTGCCAGCAGAACAGGGCAGTCACCCCTCCACTTT.

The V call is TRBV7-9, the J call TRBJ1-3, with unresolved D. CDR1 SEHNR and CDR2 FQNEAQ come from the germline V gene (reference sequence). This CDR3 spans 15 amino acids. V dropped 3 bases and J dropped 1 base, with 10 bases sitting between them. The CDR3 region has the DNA TGTGCCAGCAGCTTTGCAACAGTATCTGGAAACACCATATATTTT. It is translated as CASSFATVSGNTIYF.

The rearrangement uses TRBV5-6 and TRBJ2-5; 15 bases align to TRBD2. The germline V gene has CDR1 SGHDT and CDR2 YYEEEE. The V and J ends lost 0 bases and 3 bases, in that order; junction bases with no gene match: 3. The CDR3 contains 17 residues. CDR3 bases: TGTGCCAGCAGCTTGGTAGGGACTAGCGGGGGGAAAGAGACCCAGTACTTC. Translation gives CASSLVGTSGGKETQYF.

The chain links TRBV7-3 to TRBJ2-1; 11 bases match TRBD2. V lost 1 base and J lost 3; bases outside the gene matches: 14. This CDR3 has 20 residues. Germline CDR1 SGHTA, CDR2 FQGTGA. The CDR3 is CASSLKAPGALAGVYNEQFF. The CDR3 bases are TGTGCCAGCAGCTTAAAAGCCCCGGGAGCACTAGCGGGGGTCTACAATGAGCAGTTCTTC. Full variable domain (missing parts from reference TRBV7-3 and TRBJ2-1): GAGVSQTPSNKVTEKGKYVELRCDPISGHTALYWYRQSLGQGPEFLIYFQGTGAADDSGLPNDRFFAVRPEGSVSTLKIQRTERGDSAVYLCASSLKAPGALAGVYNEQFFGPGTRLTVL.

The CDR3 spells CASRPQGYLGYTF. The CDR3 nucleotides are TGTGCCAGCAGACCCCAGGGGTACTTAGGCTACACCTTC. The chain is built from TRBV6-5 and TRBJ1-2; a possible D gene is TRBD1 (6 bases). Trimming stripped 6 bases from V and 8 bases from J, with 16 bases between. Germline V gene lookup returns CDR1 MNHEY and CDR2 SVGAGI. The CDR3 loop spans 13 amino acids.

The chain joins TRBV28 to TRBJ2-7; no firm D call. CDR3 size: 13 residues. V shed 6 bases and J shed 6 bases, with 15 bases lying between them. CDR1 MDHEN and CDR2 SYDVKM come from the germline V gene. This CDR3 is CASRPQGVGEQYF. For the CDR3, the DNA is TGTGCCAGCAGGCCCCAAGGAGTTGGCGAGCAGTACTTC.

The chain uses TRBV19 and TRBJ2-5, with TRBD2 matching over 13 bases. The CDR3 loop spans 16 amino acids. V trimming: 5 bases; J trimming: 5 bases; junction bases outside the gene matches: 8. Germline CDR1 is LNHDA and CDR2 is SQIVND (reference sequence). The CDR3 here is CASSELAGGLGETQYF. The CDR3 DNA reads TGTGCCAGTAGTGAACTAGCGGGGGGGCTGGGGGAGACCCAGTACTTC. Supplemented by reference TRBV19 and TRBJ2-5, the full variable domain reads DGGITQSPKYLFRKEGQNVTLSCEQNLNHDAMYWYRQDPGQGLRLIYYSQIVNDFQKGDIAEGYSVSREKKESFPLTVTSAQKNPTAFYLCASSELAGGLGETQYFGPGTRLLVL.

CDR3 bases: TGCAGTGCTAGTTATGAAAGGGGGCTGTACGAGCAGTACTTC. It is translated as CSASYERGLYEQYF. This sequence joins TRBV20-1 and TRBJ2-7; TRBD1 agrees at 7 bases. Germline V gives CDR1 DFQATT, CDR2 SNEGSKA (reference sequence). Trimming took 3 bases from V and 4 from J; bases not matched to a gene: 9. There are 14 residues in the CDR3.

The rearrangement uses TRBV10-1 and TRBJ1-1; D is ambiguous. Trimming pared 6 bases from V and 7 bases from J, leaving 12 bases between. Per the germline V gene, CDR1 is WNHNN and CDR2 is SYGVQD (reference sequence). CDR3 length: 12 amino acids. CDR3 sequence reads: CASSAGWGEAFF. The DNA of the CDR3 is TGCGCCAGCAGCGCGGGTTGGGGTGAAGCTTTCTTT.

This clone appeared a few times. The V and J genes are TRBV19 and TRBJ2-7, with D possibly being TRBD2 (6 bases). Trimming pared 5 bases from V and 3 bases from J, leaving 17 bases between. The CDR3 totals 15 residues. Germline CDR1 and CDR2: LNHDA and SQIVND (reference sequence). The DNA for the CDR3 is TGTGCCAGTAGTCTCCGACTAGGCTTGATCTACGAGCAGTACTTC. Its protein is CASSLRLGLIYEQYF. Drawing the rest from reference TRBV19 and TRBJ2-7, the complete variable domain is DGGITQSPKYLFRKEGQNVTLSCEQNLNHDAMYWYRQDPGQGLRLIYYSQIVNDFQKGDIAEGYSVSREKKESFPLTVTSAQKNPTAFYLCASSLRLGLIYEQYFGPGTRLTVT.

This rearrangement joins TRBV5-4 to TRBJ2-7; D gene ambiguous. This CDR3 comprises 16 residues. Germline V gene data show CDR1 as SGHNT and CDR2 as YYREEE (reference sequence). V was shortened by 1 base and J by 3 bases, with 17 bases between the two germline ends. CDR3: CASSLMGRVADYEQYF. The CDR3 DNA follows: TGTGCCAGCAGCTTGATGGGTCGGGTGGCTGACTACGAGCAGTACTTC.

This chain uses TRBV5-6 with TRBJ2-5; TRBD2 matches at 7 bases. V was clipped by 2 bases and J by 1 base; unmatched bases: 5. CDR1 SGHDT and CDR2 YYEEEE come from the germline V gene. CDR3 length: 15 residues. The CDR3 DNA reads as TGTGCCAGCAGCTTAGATGGGACTATCCAAGAGACCCAGTACTTC. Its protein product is CASSLDGTIQETQYF.

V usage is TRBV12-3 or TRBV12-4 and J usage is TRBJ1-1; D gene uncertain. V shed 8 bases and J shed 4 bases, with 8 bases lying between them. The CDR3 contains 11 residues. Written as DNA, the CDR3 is TGTGCCAGCCTTGAGGGCACTGAAGCTTTCTTT. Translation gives CASLEGTEAFF.

The CDR3 DNA reads TGTGCCAGCAGTGATGCCGTACCAGGGGCCGGGGCCAACGTCCTGACTTTC. Translation gives CASSDAVPGAGANVLTF. V gene TRBV6-1 combines with J gene TRBJ2-6, with D possibly matching TRBD1 (6 bases). The CDR3 covers 17 residues. Trimming cost V 3 bases and J 4 bases, with 16 bases left between them. Germline loops: CDR1 MNHNS, CDR2 SASEGT.

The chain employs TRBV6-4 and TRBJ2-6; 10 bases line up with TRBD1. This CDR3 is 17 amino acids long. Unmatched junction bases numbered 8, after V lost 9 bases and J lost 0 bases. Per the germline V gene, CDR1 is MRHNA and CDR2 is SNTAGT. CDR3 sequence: CASSSGDRGSGANVLTF. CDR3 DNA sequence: TGTGCCAGTTCGAGTGGGGACAGGGGCTCTGGGGCCAACGTCCTGACTTTC.

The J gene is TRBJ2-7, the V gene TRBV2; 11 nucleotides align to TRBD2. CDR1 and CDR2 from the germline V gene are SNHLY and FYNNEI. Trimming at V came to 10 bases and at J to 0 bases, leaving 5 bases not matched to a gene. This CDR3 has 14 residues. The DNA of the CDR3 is TGTGCCACCCTAACTAGCGGGAGCTCCTACGAGCAGTACTTC. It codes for CATLTSGSSYEQYF.

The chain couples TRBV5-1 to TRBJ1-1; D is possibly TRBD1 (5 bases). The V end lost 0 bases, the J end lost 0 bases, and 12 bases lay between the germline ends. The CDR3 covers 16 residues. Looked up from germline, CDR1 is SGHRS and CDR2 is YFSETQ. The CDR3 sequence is CASSLDTGSMNTEAFF. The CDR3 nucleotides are TGCGCCAGCAGCTTGGATACAGGAAGCATGAACACTGAAGCTTTCTTT.

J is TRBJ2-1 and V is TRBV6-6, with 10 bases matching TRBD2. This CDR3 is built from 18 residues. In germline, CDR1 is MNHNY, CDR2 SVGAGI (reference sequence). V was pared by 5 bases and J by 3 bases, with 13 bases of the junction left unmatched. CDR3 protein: CASSRVQAGGLGYNEQFF. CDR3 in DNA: TGTGCCAGCAGTCGGGTACAAGCGGGAGGGCTTGGCTACAATGAGCAGTTCTTC.

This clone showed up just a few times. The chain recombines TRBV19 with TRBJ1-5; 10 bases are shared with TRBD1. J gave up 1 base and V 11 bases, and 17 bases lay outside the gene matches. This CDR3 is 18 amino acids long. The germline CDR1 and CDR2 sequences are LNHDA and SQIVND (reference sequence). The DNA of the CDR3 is TGTGCCTGCAGATCCCGGGACAGGGGATTAGGGAGCAATCAGCCCCAGCATTTT. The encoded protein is CACRSRDRGLGSNQPQHF.

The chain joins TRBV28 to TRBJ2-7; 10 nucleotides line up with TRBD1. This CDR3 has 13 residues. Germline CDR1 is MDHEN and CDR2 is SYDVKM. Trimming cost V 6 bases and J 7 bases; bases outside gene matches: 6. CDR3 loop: CASRQTGGREQYF. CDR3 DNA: TGTGCCAGCAGACAGACAGGGGGCCGGGAGCAGTACTTC.

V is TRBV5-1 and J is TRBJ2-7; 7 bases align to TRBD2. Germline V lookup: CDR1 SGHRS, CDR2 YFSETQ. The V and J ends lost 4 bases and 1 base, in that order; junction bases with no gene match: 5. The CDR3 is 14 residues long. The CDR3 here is CASSLAAGSYEQYF. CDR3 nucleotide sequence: TGCGCCAGCAGCCTAGCAGCGGGATCCTACGAGCAGTACTTC.

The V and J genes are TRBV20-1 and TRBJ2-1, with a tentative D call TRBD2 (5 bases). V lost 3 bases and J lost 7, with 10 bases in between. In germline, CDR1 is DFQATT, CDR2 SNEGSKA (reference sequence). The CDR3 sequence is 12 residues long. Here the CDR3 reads CSASLTGNEQFF. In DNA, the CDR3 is TGCAGTGCTAGTCTAACGGGGAATGAGCAGTTCTTC.

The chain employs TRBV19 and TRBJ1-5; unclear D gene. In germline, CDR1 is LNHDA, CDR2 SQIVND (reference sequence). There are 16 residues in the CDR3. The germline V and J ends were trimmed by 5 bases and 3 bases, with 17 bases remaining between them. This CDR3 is CASSPLGRTFNQPQHF. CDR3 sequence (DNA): TGTGCCAGTAGTCCCCTGGGGAGAACATTCAATCAGCCCCAGCATTTT.

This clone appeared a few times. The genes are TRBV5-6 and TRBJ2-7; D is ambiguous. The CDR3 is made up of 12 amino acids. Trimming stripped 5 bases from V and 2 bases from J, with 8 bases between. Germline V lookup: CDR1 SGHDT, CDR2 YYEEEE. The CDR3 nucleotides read TGTGCCAGCAGTCGTCCGGCCTACGAGCAGTACTTC. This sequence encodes CASSRPAYEQYF.

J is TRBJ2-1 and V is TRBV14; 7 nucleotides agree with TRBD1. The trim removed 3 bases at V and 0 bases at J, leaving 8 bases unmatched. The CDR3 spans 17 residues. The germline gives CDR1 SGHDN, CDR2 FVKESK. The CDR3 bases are TGTGCCAGCAGCCAGGTCAGGGGGTTATACTCCTACAATGAGCAGTTCTTC. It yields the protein CASSQVRGLYSYNEQFF. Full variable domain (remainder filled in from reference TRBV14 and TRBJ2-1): EAGVTQFPSHSVIEKGQTVTLRCDPISGHDNLYWYRRVMGKEIKFLLHFVKESKQDESGMPNNRFLAERTGGTYSTLKVQPAELEDSGVYFCASSQVRGLYSYNEQFFGPGTRLTVL.

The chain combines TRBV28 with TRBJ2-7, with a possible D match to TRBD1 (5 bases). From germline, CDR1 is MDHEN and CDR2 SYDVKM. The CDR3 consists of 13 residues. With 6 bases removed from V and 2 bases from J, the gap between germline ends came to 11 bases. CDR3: CASRARQPYEQYF. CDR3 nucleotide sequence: TGTGCCAGCAGAGCGAGACAGCCCTACGAGCAGTACTTC.

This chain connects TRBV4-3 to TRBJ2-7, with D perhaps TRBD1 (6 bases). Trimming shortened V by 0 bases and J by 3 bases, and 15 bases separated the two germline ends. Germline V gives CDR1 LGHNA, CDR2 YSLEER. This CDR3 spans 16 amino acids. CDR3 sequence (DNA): TGCGCCAGCAGCCAAGAGTTTGTTGCGGACAGCTACGAGCAGTACTTC. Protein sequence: CASSQEFVADSYEQYF.